A selection of T cell receptor beta chains follows, all from one sample in a study of T cells after yellow fever vaccination. In TCRdb, the 5' RACE reads were re-called with MiXCR into one record per CDR3 protein. The top ten hold under 30% of the sample, which has over 300,000 distinct CDR3 sequences, approximately 4% seen once. The sample in question was PBMCs, obtained 5 days after the yellow fever booster vaccination. The receptors originated from a man younger than 35 who received the YFV17D yellow fever vaccine. Both conserved end residues are part of each CDR3. D genes are given only for firm matches. Expanded clones get a size class; other rows say once, few or many, or leave the size out.

V	J	D	size	DNA	CDR3
TRBV7-9	TRBJ2-5	-	many	TGTGCCAGCAGCTTAGTAGGACCAGAGACCCAGTACTTC	CASSLVGPETQYF
TRBV23-1	TRBJ1-5	-	few	TGCGCCAGCAGACCGGGGACTGATCAGCCCCAGCATTTT	CASRPGTDQPQHF
TRBV13	TRBJ2-3	-	few	TGTGCCAGCAGCTCCCTATCCCCCTTTGATACGCAGTATTTT	CASSSLSPFDTQYF
TRBV5-6	TRBJ2-3	-	-	TGTGCCAGCAGCCCCGACCCGGGAGCAGATACGCAGTATTTT	CASSPDPGADTQYF
TRBV4-3	TRBJ1-2	-	many	TGCGCCAGCAGCCAACGAGGGATAGGGGGCTACACCTTC	CASSQRGIGGYTF
TRBV10-3	TRBJ2-3	-	-	TGTGCCATCACTTCCCCGGGGCTGAGCACAGATACGCAGTATTTT	CAITSPGLSTDTQYF
TRBV29-1	TRBJ1-2	-	many	TGCAGCGTTGATGGCCGCCCTAACTATGGCTACACCTTC	CSVDGRPNYGYTF
TRBV6-1	TRBJ2-5	-	-	TGTGCCGTTCGCCAAGAGACCCAGTACTTC	CAVRQETQYF
TRBV18	TRBJ1-1	-	-	TGTGCCAGCCAAGCGGGGGGCGGTGAAGCTTTCTTT	CASQAGGGEAFF
TRBV5-1	TRBJ2-5	-	many	TGCGCCAGCAGCGTTTCAGAGACCCAGTACTTC	CASSVSETQYF
TRBV6-4	TRBJ2-1	-	-	TGTGCCAGCAGTGACTCATCAGGGGCGGTGAGTGAGCAGTTCTTC	CASSDSSGAVSEQFF
TRBV7-9	TRBJ2-7	-	-	TGTGCCAGCAGCTTGACACGTATGGAGCAGTACTTC	CASSLTRMEQYF
TRBV29-1	TRBJ1-2	TRBD1	few	TGCAGCGGAGGGATGGGGACAGACTATGGCTACACCTTC	CSGGMGTDYGYTF
TRBV9	TRBJ2-1	-	many	TGTGCCAGCAGCGTAGATAAGGATGAGCAGTTCTTC	CASSVDKDEQFF
TRBV7-8	TRBJ2-5	TRBD1	-	TGTGCCAGCAGCCGCCGGGACAGGACCAGCCAAGAGACCCAGTACTTC	CASSRRDRTSQETQYF
TRBV6-2/TRBV6-3	TRBJ1-2	-	few	TGTGCCAGCAGTTTTGCCGACAGCGGATACTATGGCTACACCTTC	CASSFADSGYYGYTF
TRBV7-9	TRBJ2-3	TRBD2	-	TGTGTCACGGCTAGCGGGGCGACAGATACGCAGTATTTT	CVTASGATDTQYF
TRBV5-1	TRBJ2-5	TRBD1	-	TGCGCCAGCAGCACCCGGGACAGGGGGCAAGAGACCCAGTACTTC	CASSTRDRGQETQYF
TRBV5-1	TRBJ2-7	-	few	TGCGCCAGCAGCTTGGCCACTGCGGGCGTCTCCTACGAGCAGTACTTC	CASSLATAGVSYEQYF
TRBV6-2/TRBV6-3	TRBJ1-1	-	many	TGTGCCAGCAGTTATCAGGGCGTGGAGACTGAAGCTTTCTTT	CASSYQGVETEAFF
TRBV12-3/TRBV12-4	TRBJ1-2	-	many	TGTGCCAGCAGGACGACAGACTATGGCTACACCTTC	CASRTTDYGYTF
TRBV18	TRBJ2-5	-	few	TGTGCCACCTCCCCCCGGGACGGAGAGACCCAGTACTTC	CATSPRDGETQYF
TRBV11-2	TRBJ2-7	-	few	TGTGCCAGCAGCCACGGGGGACGGACCTACGAGCAGTACTTC	CASSHGGRTYEQYF
TRBV20-1	TRBJ1-1	-	-	TGCAGTGCTCCTGGGCGGGGAAGAGACACTGAAGCTTTCTTT	CSAPGRGRDTEAFF
TRBV7-3	TRBJ1-3	-	-	TGTGCCAGCAGCTTAACGTCGGGTCCATTTACGGGAAACACCATATATTTT	CASSLTSGPFTGNTIYF
TRBV5-5	TRBJ2-2	-	-	TGTGCCAGCAGCGCCGGGATGAACACCGGGGAGCTGTTTTTT	CASSAGMNTGELFF
TRBV29-1	TRBJ1-1	-	few	TGCAGCGTTGACTTTACCGTATCTGAAGCTTTCTTT	CSVDFTVSEAFF
TRBV5-1	TRBJ2-4	TRBD1	many	TGCGCCAGCAGCTCTGCGGGACAGGGTACAGTTCAGTACTTC	CASSSAGQGTVQYF
TRBV20-1	TRBJ2-4	-	many	TGCAGTGCTAGGACGGAGGGAAACATTCAGTACTTC	CSARTEGNIQYF
TRBV5-4	TRBJ2-1	TRBD1	many	TGTGCCAGCGGCTTTGGAGACAGGGGCTACAATGAGCAGTTCTTC	CASGFGDRGYNEQFF
TRBV12-3/TRBV12-4	TRBJ2-7	TRBD2	few	TGTGCCAGCAGCCTCTTTAGCGGGGGCAGCTCCTACGAGCAGTACTTC	CASSLFSGGSSYEQYF
TRBV24-1	TRBJ2-2	-	-	TGTGCCACCAGAGGGGACACCGAGACCGGGGAGCTGTTTTTT	CATRGDTETGELFF
TRBV4-2	TRBJ2-2	TRBD1	few	TGTGCCAGCAGCCAAGGCGGTCAGGGGGCCGGGGAGCTGTTTTTT	CASSQGGQGAGELFF
TRBV7-2	TRBJ2-3	TRBD2	many	TGTGCCAGCAGCCCTAGGACTAGCGGGGACCTCTTGGATACGCAGTATTTT	CASSPRTSGDLLDTQYF
TRBV4-2	TRBJ2-3	-	few	TGTGCCAGCAGCCAAGATATGCGGGGGCTCGGCACAGATACGCAGTATTTT	CASSQDMRGLGTDTQYF
TRBV3-1	TRBJ2-1	-	few	TGTGCCAGCAGCAGGGGTTGGGGCCCCGAGCAGTTCTTC	CASSRGWGPEQFF
TRBV15	TRBJ2-2	-	few	TGTGCCACCAGCCGAGGGGGGGGGCGGTTGTCCGGGGAGCTGTTTTTT	CATSRGGGRLSGELFF
TRBV6-5	TRBJ2-6	TRBD1	few	TGTGCCAGCAGCCCCGGGACAGTGAGGGGCGTCCTGACTTTC	CASSPGTVRGVLTF
TRBV12-3/TRBV12-4	TRBJ2-5	TRBD1	many	TGTGCCAGCAGTCCCGGGACAGGGAGCTCCAAGACCCAGTACTTC	CASSPGTGSSKTQYF
TRBV7-2	TRBJ1-5	-	few	TGTGCCAGCAGCTTAAGCGCGCATCAGCCCCAGCATTTT	CASSLSAHQPQHF
TRBV4-1	TRBJ1-2	-	-	TGCGCCAGCAGCCAAGGAGGAGTTAATGGCTACACCTTC	CASSQGGVNGYTF
TRBV7-9	TRBJ2-1	-	-	TGTGCCAGCAGCTTACCCCAGGGGTCTCGATCTTACAATGAGCAGTTCTTC	CASSLPQGSRSYNEQFF
TRBV27	TRBJ2-3	-	many	TGTGCCAGCAGTTTTTTCGCAGGGGGGGAAGATACGCAGTATTTT	CASSFFAGGEDTQYF
TRBV12-3/TRBV12-4	TRBJ1-5	-	many	TGTGCCAGCAGTTGGGGAGGGCTCAATCAGCCCCAGCATTTT	CASSWGGLNQPQHF
TRBV2	TRBJ2-2	TRBD2	few	TGTGCCAGCAGCATACCCCTGACTAGCCTCGGGGAGCTGTTTTTT	CASSIPLTSLGELFF
TRBV27	TRBJ1-2	-	few	TGTGCCAGCAGGGGGTGGACGGAGAACTATGGCTACACCTTC	CASRGWTENYGYTF
TRBV4-2	TRBJ2-7	TRBD2	many	TGTGCCAGCAGCCAAATCGGGGGTGGCAGGACTAGCGGGTACTACGAGCAGTACTTC	CASSQIGGGRTSGYYEQYF
TRBV29-1	TRBJ1-1	-	few	TGCAGCGTGGAAGACAGAGAGCGCTTTTATGACACTGAAGCTTTCTTT	CSVEDRERFYDTEAFF
TRBV6-6	TRBJ1-3	-	few	TGTGCCAGCAGTTACGCCCCGGATACCCACGGATCCATATATTTT	CASSYAPDTHGSIYF
TRBV2	TRBJ2-2	-	-	TGTGCCAGCATCCCGTGGGGGGAAGCGAACACCGGGGAGCTGTTTTTT	CASIPWGEANTGELFF